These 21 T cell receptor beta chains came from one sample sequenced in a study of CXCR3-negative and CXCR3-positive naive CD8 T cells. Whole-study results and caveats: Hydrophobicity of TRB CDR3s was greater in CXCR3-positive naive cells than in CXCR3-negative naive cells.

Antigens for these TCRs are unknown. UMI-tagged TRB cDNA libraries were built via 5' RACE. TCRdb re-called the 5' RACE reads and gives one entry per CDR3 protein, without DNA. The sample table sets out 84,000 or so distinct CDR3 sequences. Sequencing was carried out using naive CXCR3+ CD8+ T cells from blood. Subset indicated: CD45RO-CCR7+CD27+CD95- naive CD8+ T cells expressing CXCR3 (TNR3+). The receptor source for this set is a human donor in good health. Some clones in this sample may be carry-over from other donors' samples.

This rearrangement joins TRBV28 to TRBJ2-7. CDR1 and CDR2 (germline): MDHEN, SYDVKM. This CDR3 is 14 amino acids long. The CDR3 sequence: CASSLGMGSYEQYF.

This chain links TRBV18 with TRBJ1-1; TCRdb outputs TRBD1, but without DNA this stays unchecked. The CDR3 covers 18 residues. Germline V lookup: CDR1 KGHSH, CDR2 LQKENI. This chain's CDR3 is CASSPLKQGVPGGTEAFF.

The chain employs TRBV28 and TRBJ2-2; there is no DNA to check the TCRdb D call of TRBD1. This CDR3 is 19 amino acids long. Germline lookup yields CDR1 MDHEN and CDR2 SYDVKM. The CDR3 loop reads CASSFSPGWASGYTGELFF.

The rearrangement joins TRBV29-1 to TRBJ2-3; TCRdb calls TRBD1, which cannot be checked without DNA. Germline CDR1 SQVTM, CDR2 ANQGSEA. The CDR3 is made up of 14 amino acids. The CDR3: CSVETDPSTDTQYF.

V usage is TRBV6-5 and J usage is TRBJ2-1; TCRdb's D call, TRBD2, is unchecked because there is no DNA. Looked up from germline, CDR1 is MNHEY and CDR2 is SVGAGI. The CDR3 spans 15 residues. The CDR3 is CASSQASGGSNEQFF.

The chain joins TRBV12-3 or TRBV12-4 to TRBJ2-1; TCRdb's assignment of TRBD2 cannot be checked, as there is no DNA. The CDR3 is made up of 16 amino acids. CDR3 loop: CASSPPGLAASNEQFF.

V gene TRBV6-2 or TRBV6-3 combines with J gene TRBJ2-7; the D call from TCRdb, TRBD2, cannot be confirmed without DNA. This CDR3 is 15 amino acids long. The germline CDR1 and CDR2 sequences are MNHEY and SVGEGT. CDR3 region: CASGLGLAVSYEQYF.

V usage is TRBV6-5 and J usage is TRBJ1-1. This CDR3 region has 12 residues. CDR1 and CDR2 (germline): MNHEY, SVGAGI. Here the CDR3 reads CASSSVDTEAFF.

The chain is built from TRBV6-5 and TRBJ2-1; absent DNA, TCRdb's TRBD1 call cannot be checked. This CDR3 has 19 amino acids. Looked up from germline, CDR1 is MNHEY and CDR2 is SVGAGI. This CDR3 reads CASSYSRVRYRGLYNEQFF.

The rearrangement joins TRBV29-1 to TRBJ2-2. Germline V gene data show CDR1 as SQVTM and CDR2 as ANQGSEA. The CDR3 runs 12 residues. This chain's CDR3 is CSVLAETGELFF.

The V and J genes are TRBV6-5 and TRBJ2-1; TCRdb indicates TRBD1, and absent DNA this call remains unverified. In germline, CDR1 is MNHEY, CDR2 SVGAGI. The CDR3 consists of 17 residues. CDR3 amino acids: CASSYSASREVYNEQFF.

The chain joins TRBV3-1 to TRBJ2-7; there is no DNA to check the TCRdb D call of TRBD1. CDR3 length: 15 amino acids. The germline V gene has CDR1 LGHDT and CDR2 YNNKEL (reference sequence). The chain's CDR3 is CASSRRQGSSYEQYF.

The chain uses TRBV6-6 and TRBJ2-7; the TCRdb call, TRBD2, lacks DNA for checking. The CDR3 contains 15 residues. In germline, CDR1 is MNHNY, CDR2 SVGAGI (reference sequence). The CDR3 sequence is CASSRDSHPTYEQYF.

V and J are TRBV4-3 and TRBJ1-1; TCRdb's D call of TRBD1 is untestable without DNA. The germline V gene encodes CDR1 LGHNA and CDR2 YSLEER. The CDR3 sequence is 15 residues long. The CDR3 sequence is CASSQERDRGSEAFF.

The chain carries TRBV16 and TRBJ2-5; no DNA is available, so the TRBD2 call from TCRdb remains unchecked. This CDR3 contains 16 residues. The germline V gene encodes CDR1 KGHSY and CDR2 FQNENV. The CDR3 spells CASSRTSGTDQETQYF. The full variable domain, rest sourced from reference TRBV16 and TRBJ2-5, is GEEVAQTPKHLVRGEGQKAKLYCAPIKGHSYVFWYQQVLKNEFKFLISFQNENVFDETGMPKERFSAKCLPNSPCSLEIQATKLEDSAVYFCASSRTSGTDQETQYFGPGTRLLVL.

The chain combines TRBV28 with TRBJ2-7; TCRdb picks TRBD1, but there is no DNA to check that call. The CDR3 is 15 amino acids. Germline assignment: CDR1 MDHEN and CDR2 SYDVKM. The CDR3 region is CASSPGSFPTYEQYF.

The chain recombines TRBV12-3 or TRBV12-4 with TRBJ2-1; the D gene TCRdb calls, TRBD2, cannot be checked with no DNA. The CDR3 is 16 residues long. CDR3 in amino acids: CASSPSPSGVNNEQFF.

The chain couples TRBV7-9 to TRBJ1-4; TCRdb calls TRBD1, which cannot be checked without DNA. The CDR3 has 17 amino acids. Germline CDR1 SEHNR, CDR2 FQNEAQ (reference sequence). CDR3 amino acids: CASSSVRTRVEDEKLFF.

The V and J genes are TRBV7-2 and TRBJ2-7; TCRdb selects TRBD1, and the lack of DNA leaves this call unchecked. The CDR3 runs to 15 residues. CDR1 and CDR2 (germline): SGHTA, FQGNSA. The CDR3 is CASSPSPQGSHEQYF.

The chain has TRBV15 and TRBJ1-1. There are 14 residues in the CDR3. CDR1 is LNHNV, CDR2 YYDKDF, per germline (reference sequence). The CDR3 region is CATLDYTGNTEAFF.

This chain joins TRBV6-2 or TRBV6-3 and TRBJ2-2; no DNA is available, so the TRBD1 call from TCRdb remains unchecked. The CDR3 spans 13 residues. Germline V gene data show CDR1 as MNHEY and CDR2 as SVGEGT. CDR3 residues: CASWDRNTGELFF.